This is a list of T cell receptor beta chains from one sample in a study of T-cell memory formation after mild COVID-19. TCRdb itself ran the 5' RACE reads through MiXCR, one entry per CDR3 protein. The data hold about 290,000 distinct CDR3 sequences, with approximately 15% observed a single time. Specimen: PBMCs or a T cell subset sorted from them (not recorded which). The receptor set was obtained from a man younger than 30 who had mild COVID-19 (a few samples of this study predate the infection). Cell type and time point are not known. Both conserved end residues are part of each CDR3. The order of the fields is D gene, J gene, clone size, V gene, CDR3 protein, CDR3 DNA. The D gene is left open where the match is weak. For some rows the clone size is stated as once, few or many, or as a class when expanded; others skip it.

- | TRBJ1-1 | few | TRBV20-1 | CSATGLTEAFF | TGCAGTGCCACCGGGCTAACTGAAGCTTTCTTT
- | TRBJ1-5 | few | TRBV21-1 | CASRDRDRDLFGQPQHF | TGTGCCAGCAGGGACCGGGACAGGGACCTGTTTGGTCAGCCCCAGCATTTT
- | TRBJ1-1 | few | TRBV5-1 | CASSLDDLEAFF | TGCGCCAGCAGCTTGGACGACCTTGAAGCTTTCTTT
- | TRBJ1-5 | once | TRBV24-1 | CATSDGGDEPQHF | TGTGCCACCAGTGATGGCGGAGATGAGCCCCAGCATTTT
- | TRBJ2-2 | few | TRBV6-5 | CASSKTLAATNTGELFF | TGTGCCAGCAGTAAAACCTTAGCGGCTACGAACACCGGGGAGCTGTTTTTT
TRBD1 | TRBJ1-5 | - | TRBV2 | CASAGTGVLNQPQHF | TGTGCCAGCGCCGGGACAGGGGTCCTCAATCAGCCCCAGCATTTT
- | TRBJ2-7 | few | TRBV20-1 | CSARGTEAYEQYF | TGCAGTGCTAGGGGGACCGAAGCCTACGAGCAGTACTTC
- | TRBJ2-2 | few | TRBV24-1 | CATTTDANTGELFF | TGTGCCACCACCACGGACGCGAACACCGGGGAGCTGTTTTTT
TRBD1 | TRBJ1-5 | - | TRBV20-1 | CSAGAGQGAREPQHF | TGCAGTGCGGGAGCGGGACAGGGGGCGAGGGAGCCCCAGCATTTT
TRBD1 | TRBJ2-7 | few | TRBV4-3 | CASRQGQGPYEQYF | TGCGCCAGCCGACAGGGACAGGGGCCCTACGAGCAGTACTTC
- | TRBJ2-2 | many | TRBV6-5 | CASSYGGENTGELFF | TGTGCCAGCAGTTATGGCGGGGAGAACACCGGGGAGCTGTTTTTT
TRBD2 | TRBJ2-1 | many | TRBV7-2 | CASSRSGAYNEQFF | TGTGCCAGCAGTAGGAGCGGGGCCTACAATGAGCAGTTCTTC
- | TRBJ1-5 | few | TRBV10-1 | CASSEISTAINQPQHF | TGCGCCAGCAGTGAAATATCGACAGCAATCAATCAGCCCCAGCATTTT
- | TRBJ1-4 | - | TRBV18 | CASSLMATLGIEKLFF | TGTGCCAGCTCCCTGATGGCGACGTTGGGTATTGAAAAACTGTTTTTT
TRBD1 | TRBJ2-1 | - | TRBV20-1 | CSARTRQGDNEQFF | TGCAGTGCTAGAACGAGACAGGGGGACAATGAGCAGTTCTTC
- | TRBJ2-3 | - | TRBV5-1 | CASSLAVGDTQYF | TGCGCCAGCAGCTTGGCCGTGGGAGATACGCAGTATTTT
TRBD2 | TRBJ2-3 | many | TRBV3-1 | CASSLAGDGTDTQYF | TGTGCCAGCAGCCTAGCGGGGGACGGCACAGATACGCAGTATTTT
- | TRBJ2-3 | few | TRBV4-3 | CASSQDSGYTDTQYF | TGCGCCAGCAGCCAAGATTCCGGGTACACAGATACGCAGTATTTT
TRBD2 | TRBJ2-3 | - | TRBV7-2 | CASSAPTGGGFTQYF | TGTGCCAGCAGCGCCCCCACGGGCGGGGGTTTTACGCAGTATTTT
TRBD1 | TRBJ1-2 | - | TRBV29-1 | CSVDRGIYGYTF | TGCAGCGTAGACAGGGGGATCTATGGCTACACCTTC
- | TRBJ2-1 | many | TRBV5-4 | CASSLGTEYNEQFF | TGTGCCAGCAGCTTGGGGACGGAGTACAATGAGCAGTTCTTC
TRBD1 | TRBJ1-1 | - | TRBV7-9 | CASSPRGQVMNTEAFF | TGTGCCAGCAGCCCGAGAGGACAGGTTATGAACACTGAAGCTTTCTTT
TRBD2 | TRBJ2-2 | many | TRBV4-3 | CASSQDPPEAGGGTGELFF | TGCGCCAGCAGCCAAGATCCCCCAGAAGCGGGGGGTGGGACCGGGGAGCTGTTTTTT
- | TRBJ2-2 | few | TRBV6-5 | CASSYGGTGELFF | TGTGCCAGCAGTTACGGGGGGACCGGGGAGCTGTTTTTT
TRBD2 | TRBJ2-3 | few | TRBV5-1 | CASSSGGAPNTDTQYF | TGCGCCAGCAGCAGCGGGGGGGCTCCAAACACAGATACGCAGTATTTT
TRBD1 | TRBJ1-2 | - | TRBV11-2 | CASSSGTGIRNGYTF | TGTGCCAGCAGCTCGGGGACAGGGATCCGCAATGGCTACACCTTC
- | TRBJ2-7 | - | TRBV20-1 | CSAPRGGSYEQYF | TGCAGCGCTCCCAGGGGAGGGTCCTACGAGCAGTACTTC
- | TRBJ2-7 | - | TRBV29-1 | CSGLDISYEQYF | TGCAGCGGCCTCGATATCTCCTACGAGCAGTACTTC
TRBD1 | TRBJ1-6 | many | TRBV7-9 | CASSFTGVGDSPLHF | TGTGCCAGCAGCTTTACAGGGGTAGGGGATTCACCCCTCCACTTT
- | TRBJ2-1 | - | TRBV5-1 | CASSSPNEQFF | TGCGCCAGCAGTTCCCCCAATGAGCAGTTCTTC
- | TRBJ2-3 | - | TRBV4-3 | CASSQDHVTDTQYF | TGCGCCAGCAGCCAAGACCACGTCACAGATACGCAGTATTTT
- | TRBJ1-5 | many | TRBV6-4 | CASSLTTGNQPQHF | TGTGCCAGCAGTCTGACGACGGGCAATCAGCCCCAGCATTTT
- | TRBJ2-5 | few | TRBV18 | CASSPTKGTQYF | TGTGCCAGCTCACCAACGAAGGGGACCCAGTACTTC
- | TRBJ2-2 | - | TRBV24-1 | CATSDRGFSGELFF | TGTGCCACCAGTGACCGGGGGTTTTCCGGGGAGCTGTTTTTT
TRBD2 | TRBJ2-1 | - | TRBV4-3 | CASSQDPFAGGAGAPRNEQFF | TGCGCCAGCAGCCAAGATCCCTTCGCGGGTGGAGCGGGGGCCCCCCGAAATGAGCAGTTCTTC
- | TRBJ2-7 | few | TRBV4-1 | CASSQPQGLPPYEQYF | TGCGCCAGCAGCCAACCGCAGGGGTTGCCCCCCTACGAGCAGTACTTC
- | TRBJ1-5 | - | TRBV6-5 | CASSYNGPPGGVESYSNQPQHF | TGTGCCAGCAGTTACAACGGGCCTCCGGGGGGGGTGGAAAGTTATAGCAATCAGCCCCAGCATTTT
- | TRBJ2-5 | - | TRBV7-9 | CASSLWGPRGETQYF | TGTGCCAGCAGCTTATGGGGACCCCGGGGGGAGACCCAGTACTTC
TRBD1 | TRBJ2-5 | - | TRBV6-2/TRBV6-3 | CATEMTGLMGETQYF | TGTGCCACCGAAATGACAGGGCTCATGGGAGAGACCCAGTACTTC
- | TRBJ1-2 | few | TRBV5-1 | CASSPTMGYGYTF | TGCGCCAGCAGCCCTACTATGGGCTATGGCTACACCTTC
- | TRBJ2-4 | few | TRBV5-6 | CASSFLGQGIQYF | TGTGCCAGCAGCTTTCTCGGTCAGGGCATTCAGTACTTC
TRBD1 | TRBJ1-2 | few | TRBV5-1 | CASSQTGTGGNYGYTF | TGCGCCAGCAGCCAAACCGGGACAGGGGGAAACTATGGCTACACCTTC
- | TRBJ2-5 | few | TRBV5-1 | CASSANLAMETQYF | TGCGCCAGCAGCGCAAACCTAGCGATGGAGACCCAGTACTTC
- | TRBJ1-1 | - | TRBV5-5 | CASSLHPPMNTEAFF | TGTGCCAGCAGCTTGCATCCACCCATGAACACTGAAGCTTTCTTT
- | TRBJ2-5 | - | TRBV19 | CASMVSAGETQYF | TGTGCCAGTATGGTCAGCGCGGGGGAGACCCAGTACTTC
- | TRBJ1-2 | - | TRBV20-1 | CSARRRTNYGYTF | TGCAGTGCTAGACGGAGGACTAACTATGGCTACACCTTC
- | TRBJ1-6 | - | TRBV7-3 | CASSTAGDNSPLHF | TGTGCCAGCAGCACGGCAGGAGATAATTCACCCCTCCACTTT
- | TRBJ1-2 | - | TRBV20-1 | CSAREPQGYGYTF | TGCAGTGCTAGGGAACCACAGGGCTATGGCTACACCTTC
- | TRBJ2-3 | many | TRBV7-9 | CASSRYGGGDTQYF | TGTGCCAGCAGTCGATATGGGGGTGGAGATACGCAGTATTTT
- | TRBJ2-2 | few | TRBV12-3/TRBV12-4 | CASSKETGELFF | TGTGCCAGCAGTAAAGAGACAGGGGAGCTGTTTTTT
TRBD1 | TRBJ2-3 | - | TRBV9 | CASSAAPNRGAGADTQYF | TGTGCCAGCAGCGCAGCCCCTAACAGGGGGGCAGGTGCAGATACGCAGTATTTT
- | TRBJ2-2 | many | TRBV12-3/TRBV12-4 | CASSLGEGQNTGELFF | TGTGCCAGCAGTTTAGGGGAAGGGCAGAACACCGGGGAGCTGTTTTTT
TRBD2 | TRBJ2-3 | few | TRBV4-1 | CASSRGTSGGTDTQYF | TGCGCCAGCAGCCGAGGGACTAGCGGGGGCACAGATACGCAGTATTTT
- | TRBJ2-1 | many | TRBV7-2 | CASSSRTEQFF | TGTGCCAGCAGCTCACGGACCGAGCAGTTCTTC
TRBD1 | TRBJ2-5 | few | TRBV3-1 | CASSQRTGRETQYF | TGTGCCAGCAGCCAGAGGACAGGGCGAGAGACCCAGTACTTC
TRBD1 | TRBJ1-5 | - | TRBV20-1 | CSTLGQGTGQPQHF | TGCAGTACGTTAGGACAGGGAACGGGGCAGCCCCAGCATTTT
TRBD2 | TRBJ2-1 | - | TRBV11-2 | CASSPRPGGDSGVEQFF | TGTGCCAGCAGCCCGAGACCGGGGGGTGATTCTGGTGTTGAGCAGTTCTTC
- | TRBJ1-1 | many | TRBV12-3/TRBV12-4 | CASSFGGGTEAFF | TGTGCCAGCAGTTTTGGGGGAGGAACTGAAGCTTTCTTT
TRBD2 | TRBJ2-3 | - | TRBV6-6 | CASERGGGDTQYF | TGTGCCAGCGAGCGGGGGGGTGGAGATACGCAGTATTTT
- | TRBJ2-2 | few | TRBV20-1 | CSATRDTNTGELFF | TGCAGTGCTACCCGGGACACCAACACCGGGGAGCTGTTTTTT